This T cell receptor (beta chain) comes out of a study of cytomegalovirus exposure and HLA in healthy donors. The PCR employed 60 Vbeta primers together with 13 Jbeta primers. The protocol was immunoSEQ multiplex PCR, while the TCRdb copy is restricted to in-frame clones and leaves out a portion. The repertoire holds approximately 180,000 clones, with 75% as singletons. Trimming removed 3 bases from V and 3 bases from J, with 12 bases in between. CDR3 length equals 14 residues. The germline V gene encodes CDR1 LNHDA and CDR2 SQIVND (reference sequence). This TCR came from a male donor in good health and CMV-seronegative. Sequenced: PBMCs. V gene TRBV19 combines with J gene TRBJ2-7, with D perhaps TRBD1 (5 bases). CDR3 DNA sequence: TGTGCCAGTAGTATTCAGGGCCTTTTCTACGAGCAGTACTTC. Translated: CASSIQGLFYEQYF. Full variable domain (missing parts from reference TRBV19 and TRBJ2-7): DGGITQSPKYLFRKEGQNVTLSCEQNLNHDAMYWYRQDPGQGLRLIYYSQIVNDFQKGDIAEGYSVSREKKESFPLTVTSAQKNPTAFYLCASSIQGLFYEQYFGPGTRLTVT.